This TCR beta chain was identified in a study of graft-versus-host responses after intestinal transplantation. Whole-study results and caveats: Early after transplant, HvG declines were associated with peak levels of circulating GvH clones. Where graft-donor T cell macrochimerism was present, patients had high graft-versus-host to host-versus-graft clonal ratios in allografts.

Method: immunoSEQ multiplex PCR; TCRdb's copy keeps in-frame clones and lacks some. The table records about 94,000 clones, roughly nine tenths of them present only once. V was cut by 5 bases and J by 2 bases, with 10 bases left in between. The CDR3 loop spans 14 amino acids. Germline CDR1 and CDR2: SEHNR and FQNEAQ (reference sequence). In this sample, this clone turned up once. Its specificity is not known. Material: unstimulated CD8+ T cells sorted from spleen or lymph node cells, obtained before intestinal transplant. This chain uses TRBV7-9 with TRBJ1-3; D is unclear. This TCR derives from a human donor who received an intestinal transplant. In nucleotides, the CDR3 is TGTGCCAGCAGCGGGCACGTGACTGGAAACACCATATATTTT. This codes for CASSGHVTGNTIYF.